These T cell receptor beta chains were read from a single sample in a study of blood T cell repertoires in COVID-19. Measured with immunoSEQ multiplex PCR; TCRdb has only the in-frame clones, and not every one. The sample includes roughly 100,000 clones, nearly 85% of them seen just once. The sequenced material came from peripheral blood. These receptors were obtained from a human donor in a cohort sampled during active or convalescent COVID-19. Both conserved end residues are part of each CDR3. D genes are given only for firm matches. Clone size is shown for a subset of rows, as once, few, many or a class of expanded clone.

abundance | len | j_gene | v_gene | d_gene | CDR3nt | CDR3aa
- | 13 | TRBJ1-2 | TRBV10-3 | TRBD1 | TGTGCCATCAGGGAACAGGGGAAAGATGGCTACACCTTC | CAIREQGKDGYTF
- | 16 | TRBJ1-3 | TRBV5-1 | - | TGCGCCAGCAGCTCCCTAGCACAGGGCTCTGGAAACACCATATATTTT | CASSSLAQGSGNTIYF
- | 15 | TRBJ2-3 | TRBV5-5 | - | TGTGCCAGCAGCTTGGGGCACCTCTCCACAGATACGCAGTATTTT | CASSLGHLSTDTQYF
- | 13 | TRBJ1-2 | TRBV7-3 | - | TGTGCCAGCAGCTTAACTGGGAGGAGTGGCTACACCTTC | CASSLTGRSGYTF
- | 16 | TRBJ2-4 | TRBV28 | TRBD1 | TGTGCCAGCAGTCTCAACCCGGGACAGGGGGGTGACATTCAGTACTTC | CASSLNPGQGGDIQYF
- | 12 | TRBJ2-3 | TRBV6-6 | TRBD1 | TGTGCCAGTTACAGGGGATGGGATACGCAGTATTTT | CASYRGWDTQYF
- | 14 | TRBJ1-1 | TRBV6-6 | TRBD1 | TGTGCCAGCAGTTACACGGGACAGGCGCCTGGGGCTTTCTTT | CASSYTGQAPGAFF
- | 13 | TRBJ1-2 | TRBV2 | TRBD1 | TGTGCCAGCAGCAGGGACAGGGATTATGGCTACACCTTC | CASSRDRDYGYTF
- | 16 | TRBJ1-5 | TRBV6-5 | TRBD1 | TGTGCCAGCAGTTACTCGGGGCCAGGGGGGAATCAGCCCCAGCATTTT | CASSYSGPGGNQPQHF
- | 14 | TRBJ1-3 | TRBV18 | - | TGTGCCAGCTCACCCGAGGCCTCCACCAACACCATATATTTT | CASSPEASTNTIYF
- | 15 | TRBJ1-5 | TRBV5-6 | TRBD1 | TGTGCCAGCAGCTTGGCCGGGACAGGGAAACAGCCCCAGCATTTT | CASSLAGTGKQPQHF
few | 11 | TRBJ2-7 | TRBV19 | - | TGTGCCAGTTTCAGCTCCTACGAGCAGTACTTC | CASFSSYEQYF
- | 17 | TRBJ1-2 | TRBV13 | TRBD1 | TGTGCCAGCAGCTTAGTTGCGGCAGGGGGCACTAACTATGGCTACACCTTC | CASSLVAAGGTNYGYTF
- | 15 | TRBJ1-4 | TRBV19 | - | TGTGCCAGTAGTATAGTTCCAGGGTTTATTGAAAAACTGTTTTTT | CASSIVPGFIEKLFF
once | 15 | TRBJ1-4 | TRBV11-3 | - | TGTGCCAGCAGCTTAGCTACAGGGAATAATGAAAAACTGTTTTTT | CASSLATGNNEKLFF
once | 19 | TRBJ2-7 | TRBV5-1 | - | TGCGCCAGCAGCTTGGTAAGGGGTAGTGAGTCAGGCAAATCCTACGAGCAGTACTTC | CASSLVRGSESGKSYEQYF
- | 12 | TRBJ1-5 | TRBV12-3/TRBV12-4 | - | TGTGCCAGCAGTACAGTGTATCAGCCCCAGCATTTT | CASSTVYQPQHF
- | 15 | TRBJ2-5 | TRBV6-6 | TRBD1 | TGTGCCAGCAGTTACTCGGGACAGGGCTGGGAGACCCAGTACTTC | CASSYSGQGWETQYF
- | 14 | TRBJ2-1 | TRBV3-1/TRBV3-2 | TRBD2 | TGTGCCAGCAGCTATAGCGGGGGGTCCAATGAGCAGTTCTTC | CASSYSGGSNEQFF
- | 13 | TRBJ1-1 | TRBV5-6 | - | TGTGCCAGCAGCTTACAAGGGGTAGCTGAAGCTTTCTTT | CASSLQGVAEAFF
- | 15 | TRBJ2-3 | TRBV5-5 | TRBD2 | TGTGCCAGCAGCTTCGGACTAGCGGGGGTTAATACGCAGTATTTT | CASSFGLAGVNTQYF
- | 14 | TRBJ1-2 | TRBV6-1 | TRBD1 | TGTGCCAGCAGTGAACTACAGGGGATAGGTGGCTACACCTTC | CASSELQGIGGYTF
- | 13 | TRBJ1-2 | TRBV2 | - | TGTGCCAGCAGAACCAGGGAATCCTATGGCTACACCTTC | CASRTRESYGYTF
- | 13 | TRBJ2-3 | TRBV24-1 | - | TGTGCCACCAGGGGGGGATACACAGATACGCAGTATTTT | CATRGGYTDTQYF
- | 15 | TRBJ1-1 | TRBV27 | TRBD1 | TGTGCCAGCAGATCCTCCGGACAGGGAAAGGCTGAAGCTTTCTTT | CASRSSGQGKAEAFF
- | 16 | TRBJ2-4 | TRBV2 | TRBD2 | TGTGCCAGCAGGTCCCACGGGGGGATAGCCAAAAACATTCAGTACTTC | CASRSHGGIAKNIQYF
- | 14 | TRBJ1-1 | TRBV2 | - | TGTGCCAGCAGTGTTCAGGGCCGGAACACTGAAGCTTTCTTT | CASSVQGRNTEAFF
- | 15 | TRBJ2-1 | TRBV5-1 | TRBD1 | TGCGCCAGCAGCGTACGACAGGGCTCCTACAATGAGCAGTTCTTC | CASSVRQGSYNEQFF
- | 16 | TRBJ1-5 | TRBV5-1 | - | TGCGCCAGCAGCTTGGTGGGAGGGTATAGCAATCAGCCCCAGCATTTT | CASSLVGGYSNQPQHF
- | 15 | TRBJ1-4 | TRBV19 | TRBD1 | TGTGCCAGTAGCCTTCCGGGACAGAGGGTTGAAAAACTGTTTTTT | CASSLPGQRVEKLFF
- | 14 | TRBJ1-1 | TRBV9 | TRBD1 | TGTGCCAGCAGCATGAGTGGGACAGGGCCTGAAGCTTTCTTT | CASSMSGTGPEAFF
- | 16 | TRBJ1-3 | TRBV11-2 | TRBD1 | TGTGCCAGCAGCTTAATAGCAGGGGGCCCTGGAAACACCATATATTTT | CASSLIAGGPGNTIYF
- | 15 | TRBJ1-2 | TRBV24-1 | TRBD1 | TGTGCCACCAGTGGACATTCGGGACAGCTTTATGGCTACACCTTC | CATSGHSGQLYGYTF
once | 15 | TRBJ1-1 | TRBV24-1 | TRBD1 | TGTGCCACCAGTGCAGGGGGTAAGGCGAACACTGAAGCTTTCTTT | CATSAGGKANTEAFF
- | 16 | TRBJ1-2 | TRBV4-2 | - | TGTGCCAGCAGCCAAGATAGAGGGCAGACCAACTATGGCTACACCTTC | CASSQDRGQTNYGYTF
- | 13 | TRBJ1-1 | TRBV12-3/TRBV12-4 | - | TGTGCCAGCAAGTTAGATAGGAACACTGAAGCTTTCTTT | CASKLDRNTEAFF
- | 13 | TRBJ1-1 | TRBV2 | TRBD1 | TGTGCCAGCACCTCAGGGGGTTACACTGAAGCTTTCTTT | CASTSGGYTEAFF
- | 16 | TRBJ1-4 | TRBV28 | TRBD1 | TGTGCCAGCAGTTCACCCCCCGGGACAGATAATGAAAAACTGTTTTTT | CASSSPPGTDNEKLFF
- | 15 | TRBJ1-3 | TRBV7-2 | TRBD1 | TGTGCCAGCAGCTTAGACAGGGGCCCTGGAAACACCATATATTTT | CASSLDRGPGNTIYF